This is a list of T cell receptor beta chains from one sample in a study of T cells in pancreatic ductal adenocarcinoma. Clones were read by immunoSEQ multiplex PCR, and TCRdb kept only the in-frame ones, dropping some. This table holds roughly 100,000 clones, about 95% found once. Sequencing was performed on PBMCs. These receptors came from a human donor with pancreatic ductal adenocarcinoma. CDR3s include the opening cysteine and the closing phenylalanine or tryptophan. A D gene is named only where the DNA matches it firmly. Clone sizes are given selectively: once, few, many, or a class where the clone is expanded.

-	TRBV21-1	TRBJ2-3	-	CAIWVPSGTDTQYF	TGTGCCATTTGGGTCCCCAGCGGCACAGATACGCAGTATTTT
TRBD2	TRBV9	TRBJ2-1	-	CASSGPPGAGPLNEQFF	TGTGCCAGCAGCGGACCCCCGGGAGCGGGGCCCCTCAATGAGCAGTTCTTC
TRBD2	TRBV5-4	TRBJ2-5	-	CASSYGGTSGTSETQYF	TGTGCCAGCAGCTATGGGGGGACTAGCGGAACTTCGGAGACCCAGTACTTC
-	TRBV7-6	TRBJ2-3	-	CASSLGGLYTDTQYF	TGTGCCAGCAGCTTAGGGGGGCTTTACACAGATACGCAGTATTTT
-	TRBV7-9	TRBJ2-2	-	CASSLAASTTGELFF	TGTGCCAGCAGCTTAGCGGCTAGTACAACCGGGGAGCTGTTTTTT
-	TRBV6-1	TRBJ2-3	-	CATSTRSTDTQYF	TGTGCCACCTCGACTAGAAGCACAGATACGCAGTATTTT
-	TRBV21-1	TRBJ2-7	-	CASSKVGGKREGVYEQYF	TGTGCCAGCAGCAAAGTGGGGGGAAAGCGGGAGGGGGTCTACGAGCAGTACTTC
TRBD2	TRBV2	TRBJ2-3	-	CARSLGLAGTDTQYF	TGTGCCAGGAGTCTAGGACTAGCCGGCACAGATACGCAGTATTTT
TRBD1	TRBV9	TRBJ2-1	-	CASSVVTGVYNEQFF	TGTGCCAGCAGCGTAGTGACAGGGGTTTACAATGAGCAGTTCTTC
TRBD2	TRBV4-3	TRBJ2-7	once	CASSQHSGPLAVSSYEQYF	TGCGCCAGCAGCCAACATTCAGGACCCCTAGCGGTTAGCTCCTACGAGCAGTACTTC
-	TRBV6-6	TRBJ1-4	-	CASAREEKLFF	TGTGCCAGCGCCCGCGAAGAGAAACTGTTTTTT
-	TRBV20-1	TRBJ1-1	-	CRGGDNTEAFF	TGCAGGGGGGGGGACAACACTGAAGCTTTCTTT
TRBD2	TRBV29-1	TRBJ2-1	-	CSVARSGGAKEQFF	TGCAGCGTTGCAAGGAGCGGGGGGGCCAAGGAGCAGTTCTTC
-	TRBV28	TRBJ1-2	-	CASSLRDNGYTF	TGTGCCAGCAGTTTACGAGACAATGGCTACACCTTC
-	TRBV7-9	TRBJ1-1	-	CASSLRVTEAFF	TGTGCCAGCAGCTTGAGGGTTACCGAAGCTTTCTTT
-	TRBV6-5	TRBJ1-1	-	CASSYSPGNTEAFF	TGTGCCAGCAGTTACTCTCCAGGGAACACTGAAGCTTTCTTT
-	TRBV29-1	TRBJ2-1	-	CSVERDTQDEQFF	TGCAGCGTTGAAAGGGACACTCAAGACGAGCAGTTCTTC
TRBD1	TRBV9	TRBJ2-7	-	CASSAAGTGPPYEQYF	TGTGCCAGCAGCGCCGCCGGGACAGGCCCCCCCTACGAGCAGTACTTC
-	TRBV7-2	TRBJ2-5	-	CASSSNSYQETQYF	TGTGCCAGCAGCTCGAACTCGTACCAAGAGACCCAGTACTTC
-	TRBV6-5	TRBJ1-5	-	CASSYRDTNQPQHF	TGTGCCAGCAGTTACCGGGACACCAATCAGCCCCAGCATTTT
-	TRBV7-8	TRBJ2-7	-	CASSLARIAYEQYF	TGTGCCAGCAGCTTAGCGCGGATAGCCTACGAGCAGTACTTC
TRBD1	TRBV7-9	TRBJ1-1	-	CASSRQGDTEAFF	TGTGCCAGCAGCCGTCAGGGGGACACTGAAGCTTTCTTT
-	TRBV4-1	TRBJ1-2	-	CASSQGLTVPNGYTF	TGCGCCAGCAGCCAAGGGTTGACAGTACCGAATGGCTACACCTTC
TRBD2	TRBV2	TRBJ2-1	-	CASAGLAGYNEQFF	TGTGCCAGCGCCGGACTAGCGGGGTACAATGAGCAGTTCTTC
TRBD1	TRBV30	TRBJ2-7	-	CAWNRQGEHEQYF	TGTGCCTGGAACCGACAGGGGGAACACGAGCAGTACTTC
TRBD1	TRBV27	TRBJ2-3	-	CASSPLTGSSTDTQYF	TGTGCCAGCAGTCCGTTGACAGGGTCTAGCACAGATACGCAGTATTTT
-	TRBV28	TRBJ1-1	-	CASSPGRGSLTFF	TGTGCCAGCAGTCCTGGACGGGGGAGTTTGACTTTCTTT
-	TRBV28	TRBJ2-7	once	CASSLRPGDEQYF	TGTGCCAGCAGTCTCCGCCCGGGGGACGAGCAGTACTTC
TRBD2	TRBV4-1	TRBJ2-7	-	CASSQGTSVYEQYF	TGCGCCAGCAGCCAAGGGACTAGCGTGTACGAGCAGTACTTC
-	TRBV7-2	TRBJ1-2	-	CASSLVTQGYGYTF	TGTGCCAGCAGCTTAGTAACGCAGGGCTATGGCTACACCTTC
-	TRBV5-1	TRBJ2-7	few	CASSPTGQSSYEQYF	TGCGCCAGCAGCCCGACCGGACAGAGCTCCTACGAGCAGTACTTC
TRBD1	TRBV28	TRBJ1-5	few	CASSLSGTADQPQHF	TGTGCCAGCAGCTTATCCGGGACAGCTGATCAGCCCCAGCATTTT
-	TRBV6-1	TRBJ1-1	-	CALRRGTEAFF	TGTGCCCTCAGGCGGGGGACTGAAGCTTTCTTT
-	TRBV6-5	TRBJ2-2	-	CASSYGGFTGELFF	TGTGCCAGCAGTTATGGGGGGTTCACCGGGGAGCTGTTTTTT
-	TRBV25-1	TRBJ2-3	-	CASSEWLGADTQYF	TGTGCCAGCAGTGAATGGCTGGGCGCAGATACGCAGTATTTT
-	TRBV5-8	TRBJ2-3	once	CASSLTLSATAPDTQYF	TGTGCCAGCAGCTTGACTTTATCGGCGACAGCACCAGATACGCAGTATTTT
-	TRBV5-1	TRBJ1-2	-	CASRRIPTDGYTF	TGCGCCAGTCGCAGAATACCCACCGATGGCTACACCTTC
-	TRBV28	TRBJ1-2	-	CASPMAGASDGYTF	TGTGCCAGCCCTATGGCAGGGGCTTCAGATGGCTACACCTTC
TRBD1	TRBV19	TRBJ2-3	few	CASSPSGARGNMQYF	TGTGCCAGTAGTCCCTCAGGGGCCAGGGGGAATATGCAGTATTTT
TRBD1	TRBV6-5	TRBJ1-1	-	CASRDYRGRGYQAFF	TGTGCCAGCAGGGATTACAGGGGGCGCGGATATCAGGCTTTCTTT
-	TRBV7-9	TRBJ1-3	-	CASSRDSYGNTIYF	TGTGCCAGCAGCCGGGACTCTTATGGAAACACCATATATTTT
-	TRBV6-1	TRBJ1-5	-	CASVDGQGLGQPQHF	TGTGCCAGCGTGGACGGGCAGGGGCTTGGGCAGCCCCAGCATTTT
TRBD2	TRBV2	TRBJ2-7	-	CASDGGTYEQYF	TGTGCCAGCGACGGGGGGACCTACGAGCAGTACTTC
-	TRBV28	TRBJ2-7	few	CASSAGSNYEQYF	TGTGCCAGCAGTGCCGGGTCAAACTACGAGCAGTACTTC
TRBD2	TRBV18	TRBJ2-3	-	CASSPPFRGRPDTQYF	TGTGCCAGCTCACCACCGTTTCGCGGGAGGCCCGATACGCAGTATTTT
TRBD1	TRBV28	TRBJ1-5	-	CASSPNTGVGDQPQHF	TGTGCCAGCAGCCCGAATACAGGGGTGGGGGATCAGCCCCAGCATTTT
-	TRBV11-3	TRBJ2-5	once	CASSPGSPTQETQYF	TGTGCCAGCAGCCCCGGGAGCCCCACCCAAGAGACCCAGTACTTC
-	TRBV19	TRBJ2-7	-	CASSTTGTGSYEQYF	TGTGCCAGTAGTACGACCGGTACCGGGTCCTACGAGCAGTACTTC
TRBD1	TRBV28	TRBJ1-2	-	CASRPGQIYGYTF	TGTGCCAGCCGTCCGGGACAGATCTATGGCTACACCTTC
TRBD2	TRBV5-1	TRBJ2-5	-	CASSVGTSGIVFETQYF	TGCGCCAGCAGCGTAGGGACTAGCGGGATTGTATTTGAGACCCAGTACTTC
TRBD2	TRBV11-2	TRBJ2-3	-	CASSSQNNLAGGSDTQYF	TGTGCCAGCAGCTCCCAAAATAACCTAGCGGGAGGATCAGATACGCAGTATTTT
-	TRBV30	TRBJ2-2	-	CAWVPANTGELFF	TGTGCCTGGGTACCGGCGAACACCGGGGAGCTGTTTTTT
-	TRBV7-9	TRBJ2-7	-	CASSFLGTYEQYF	TGTGCCAGCAGCTTTTTGGGCACCTACGAGCAGTACTTC
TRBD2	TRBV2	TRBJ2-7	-	CASSRTGTSGSYEQYF	TGTGCCAGCAGTAGGACCGGGACTAGCGGGAGTTACGAGCAGTACTTC
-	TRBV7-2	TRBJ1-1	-	CASSLGANTEAFF	TGTGCCAGCAGCTTAGGGGCAAACACTGAAGCTTTCTTT
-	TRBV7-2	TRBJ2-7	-	CASSFNSGEQYF	TGTGCCAGCAGCTTTAATAGCGGCGAGCAGTACTTC
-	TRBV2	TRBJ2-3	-	CASKKAVISEFTDTQYF	TGTGCCAGCAAAAAGGCGGTCATCTCCGAGTTCACAGATACGCAGTATTTT
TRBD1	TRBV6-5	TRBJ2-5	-	CASSRDRQETQYF	TGTGCCAGCAGCCGGGACAGACAAGAGACCCAGTACTTC
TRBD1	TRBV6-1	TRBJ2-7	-	CASRTTGLNYEQYF	TGTGCCAGCAGAACGACAGGGCTTAATTACGAGCAGTACTTC
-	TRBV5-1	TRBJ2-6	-	CASSRDTRSGANVLTF	TGCGCCAGCAGCCGGGACACAAGGTCTGGGGCCAACGTCCTGACTTTC